This T cell receptor beta chain was recorded in a study of vaccination effects on CD4 cells after COVID-19. Antigen-specific CD4+ T cells expanded by the ViraFEST assay with viral peptide pools were then sequenced. Following a roughly 10-day culture, CD4+ T cells were purified. Two-dose BNT162b2 or mRNA-1273 vaccination was given to participants. Two million PBMC were placed in each well, which was supplemented with approximately 9.9 IU/ml IL-2 and roughly 10 ug/ml peptides. J gave up 6 bases and V 3 bases, and 4 bases lay outside the gene matches. The germline CDR1 and CDR2 sequences are LNHDA and SQIVND (reference sequence). This CDR3 region has 14 residues. This clone has just a few counts. Its antigen is not identified. Generated by immunoSEQ multiplex PCR, the TCRdb table keeps only in-frame clones and is missing some. The sample lists tens of thousands of clones; roughly 76% were seen once.

The material sequenced was CD4+ T cells from PBMCs cultured with HCoV-229E spike peptides, taken after COVID-19 vaccination. The receptor was derived from a human donor who received a COVID-19 vaccine. The chain has TRBV19 and TRBJ2-1; 8 nucleotides line up with TRBD1. The CDR3 loop is CASSMGQASNEQFF. CDR3 sequence (DNA): TGTGCCAGTAGTATGGGACAGGCTAGCAATGAGCAGTTCTTC.